The rows below give T cell receptor beta chains drawn from one sample of a study of shared clonotypes between healthy human individuals. Repertoires were generated with immunoSEQ multiplex PCR, while TCRdb's copy carries only in-frame clones and drops some. Altogether 550,000 to 850,000 clones are present, around 67% being singletons, with the ten largest covering more than 1.5%. The sequenced sample was memory CD4+ T cells sorted from blood. Receptors were obtained from a young woman in good health. CDR3s include the opening cysteine and the closing phenylalanine or tryptophan. Fields, in order: V gene, J gene, clone size, CDR3 protein. Rows may omit the clone size; those that give it use once, few, many or a size class.

TRBV28,TRBJ1-4,.,CASLQGGEKLFF
TRBV23-1,TRBJ2-2,few,CASSLTLTGEKHTGELFF
TRBV7-9,TRBJ1-1,.,CASSPEGTPNTEAFF
TRBV7-2,TRBJ1-1,.,CASSFAGTGGGGTEAFF
TRBV27,TRBJ2-7,.,CASSSNRGSYEQYF
TRBV5-1,TRBJ2-5,.,CASSLRESWETQYF
TRBV29-1,TRBJ2-5,.,CSVVFPGGAGEYF
TRBV5-6,TRBJ2-5,.,CASSSLDSTQETQYF
TRBV7-9,TRBJ2-1,.,CASLVSGSPYNEQFF
TRBV5-6,TRBJ1-2,.,CASSQTPGGTNYGYTF